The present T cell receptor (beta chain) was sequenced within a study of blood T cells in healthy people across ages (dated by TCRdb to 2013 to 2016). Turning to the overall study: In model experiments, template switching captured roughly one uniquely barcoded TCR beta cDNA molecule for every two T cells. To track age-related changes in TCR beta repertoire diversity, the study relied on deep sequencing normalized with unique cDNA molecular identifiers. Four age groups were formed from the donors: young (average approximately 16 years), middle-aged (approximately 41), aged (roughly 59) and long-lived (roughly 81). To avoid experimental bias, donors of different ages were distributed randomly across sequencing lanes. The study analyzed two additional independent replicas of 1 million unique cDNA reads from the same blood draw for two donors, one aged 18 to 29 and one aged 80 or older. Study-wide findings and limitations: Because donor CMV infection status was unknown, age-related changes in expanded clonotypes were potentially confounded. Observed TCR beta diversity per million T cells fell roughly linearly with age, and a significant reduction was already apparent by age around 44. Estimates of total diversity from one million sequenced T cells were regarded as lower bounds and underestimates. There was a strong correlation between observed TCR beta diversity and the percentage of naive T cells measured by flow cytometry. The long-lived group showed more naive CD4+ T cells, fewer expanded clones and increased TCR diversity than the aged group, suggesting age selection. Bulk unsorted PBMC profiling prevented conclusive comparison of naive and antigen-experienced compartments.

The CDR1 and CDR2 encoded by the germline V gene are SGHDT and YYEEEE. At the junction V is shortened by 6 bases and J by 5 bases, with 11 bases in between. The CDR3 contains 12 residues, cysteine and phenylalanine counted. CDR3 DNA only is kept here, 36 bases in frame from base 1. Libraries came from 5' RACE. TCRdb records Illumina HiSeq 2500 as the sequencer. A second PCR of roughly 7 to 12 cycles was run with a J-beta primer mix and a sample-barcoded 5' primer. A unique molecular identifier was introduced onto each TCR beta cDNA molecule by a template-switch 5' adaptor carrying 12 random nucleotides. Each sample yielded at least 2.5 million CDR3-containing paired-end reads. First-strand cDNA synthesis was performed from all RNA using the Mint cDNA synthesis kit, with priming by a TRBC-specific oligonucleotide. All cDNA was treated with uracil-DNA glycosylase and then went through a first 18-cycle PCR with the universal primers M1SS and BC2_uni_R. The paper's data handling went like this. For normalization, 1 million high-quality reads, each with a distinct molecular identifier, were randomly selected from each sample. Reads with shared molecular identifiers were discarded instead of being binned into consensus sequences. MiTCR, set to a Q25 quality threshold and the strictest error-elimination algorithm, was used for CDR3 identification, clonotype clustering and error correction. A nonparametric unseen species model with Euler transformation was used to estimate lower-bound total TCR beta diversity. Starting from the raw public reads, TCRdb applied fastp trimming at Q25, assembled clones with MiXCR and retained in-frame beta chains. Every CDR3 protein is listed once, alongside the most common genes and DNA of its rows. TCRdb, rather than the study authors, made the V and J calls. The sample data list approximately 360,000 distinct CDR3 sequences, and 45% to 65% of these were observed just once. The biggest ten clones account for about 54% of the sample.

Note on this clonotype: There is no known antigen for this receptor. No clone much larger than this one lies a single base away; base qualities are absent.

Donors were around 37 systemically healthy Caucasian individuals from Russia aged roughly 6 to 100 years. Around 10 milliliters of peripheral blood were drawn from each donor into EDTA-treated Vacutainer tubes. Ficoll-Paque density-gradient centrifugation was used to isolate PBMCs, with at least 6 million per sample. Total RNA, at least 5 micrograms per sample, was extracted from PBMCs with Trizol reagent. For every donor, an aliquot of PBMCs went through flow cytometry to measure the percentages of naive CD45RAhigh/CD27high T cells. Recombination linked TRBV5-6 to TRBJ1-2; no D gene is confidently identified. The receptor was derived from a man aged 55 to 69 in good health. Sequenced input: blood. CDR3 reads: CASTLGGYGYTF. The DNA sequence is TGTGCCAGCACCCTGGGAGGGTATGGCTACACCTTC. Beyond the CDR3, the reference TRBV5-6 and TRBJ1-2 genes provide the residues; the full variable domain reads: DAGVTQSPTHLIKTRGQQVTLRCSPKSGHDTVSWYQQALGQGPQFIFQYYEEEERQRGNFPDRFSGHQFPNYSSELNVNALLLGDSALYLCASTLGGYGYTFGSGTRLTVV.